Shown below are 28 T cell receptor beta chains from a single sample sequenced in a study of tissue T cells after allogeneic stem cell transplantation. Some clones are missing from TCRdb's copy, which holds only in-frame ones; the method was immunoSEQ multiplex PCR. Altogether 8,800 or so clones are present, over 40% being singletons, with the ten largest covering 7.1%. Stated time point: mouse harvest day 7 after allogeneic transplant. Each mouse received 10^7 T-cell-depleted marrow cells plus 10^6 splenic CD5+ T cells by tail vein. Material for sequencing was gut tissue. All receptors come from a female BALB/c mouse given C57BL/6 T cells with graft-versus-host disease after an allogeneic hematopoietic cell transplant.

Comments on this clone: All gene names here are mouse names. The read terminates 1 residue ahead of where the CDR3 ends, so the germline J gene completes it. V gene TRBV15 combines with J gene TRBJ2-5; 8 bases are shared with TRBD1. This CDR3 is 13 amino acids long. The V segment lost 4 bases and the J segment 6 bases; nucleotides outside the gene matches: 3. Germline CDR1 reads SGHND; CDR2 reads FRSKSL. The CDR3 protein is CASSSTGEDTQYF. CDR3 DNA, as far as it was read: TGTGCCAGCAGTTCGACAGGGGAGGACACCCAGTAC. Looking up the rest from reference TRBV15 and TRBJ2-5 gives the full variable domain: DAGVTQTPRHEVAEKGQTIILKCEPVSGHNDLFWYRQTKIQGLELLSYFRSKSLMEDGGAFKDRFKAEMLNSSFSTLKIQPTEPKDSAVYLCASSSTGEDTQYFGPGTRLLVL.

This clone showed up just a few times. Mouse gene names apply. The read gets to within 1 residue of the CDR3 end, and the germline J gene fills in the rest. The V call is TRBV26, the J call TRBJ1-4; D possibly corresponds to TRBD1 (6 bases). The V and J ends lost 4 bases and 4 bases respectively, with 10 bases between them. CDR1 is KGHPV, CDR2 FQNQEV, per germline (reference sequence). There are 14 residues in the CDR3. CDR3 bases read: TGTGCCAGCAGTCCCCGGGACATCAACGAAAGATTATTT. Amino acids: CASSPRDINERLF. The full CDR3 protein is CASSPRDINERLFF.

This clone ranks as large. Gene names and germline refer to mouse. The CDR3 goes on 1 residue after the read ends, and that part is filled in from the germline J gene. The chain is built from TRBV29 and TRBJ2-1; D unclear. V lost 1 base to trimming and J lost 7 bases, with 2 bases between them. The germline CDR1 and CDR2 sequences are MSHET and SYDVDS. This CDR3 is 11 amino acids long. Partial CDR3 DNA: TGTGCTAGCAGTTTATTGGCTGAGCAGTTC. Its protein is CASSLLAEQF. The complete CDR3 sequence is CASSLLAEQFF.

Turning to this clone: The gene names here belong to mouse. The read gets to within 1 residue of the CDR3 end, and the germline J gene fills in the rest. The chain couples TRBV12-1 to TRBJ2-2; D is perhaps TRBD1 (5 bases). Germline V gives CDR1 SGHSN, CDR2 HYEKVE. V lost 2 bases, J lost 1 base, and 7 bases lay in between. This CDR3 is 14 amino acids long. The CDR3 is CASSPRGNTGQLYF. CDR3 DNA, as far as it was read: TGTGCCAGCTCTCCTAGGGGAAACACCGGGCAGCTCTAC.

Concerning this clone: The germline and genes are mouse ones. The sequence runs out 1 residue before the end of the CDR3; the remainder is reconstructed from the germline J gene. V usage is TRBV2 and J usage is TRBJ2-7; D is possibly TRBD2 (6 bases). Per the germline V gene, CDR1 is LGHNA and CDR2 is YSYQKL. Trimming stripped 0 bases from V and 4 bases from J, with 7 bases between. CDR3 length: 13 residues. The CDR3 protein is CASSQEGGYEQYF. The DNA read from the CDR3 is TGTGCCAGCAGCCAAGAGGGGGGTTATGAACAGTAC.

Comment on this clone: Mouse germline and gene names are used. The read comes to an end 1 residue before the CDR3 does, leaving the germline J gene to fill in the end. The rearrangement joins TRBV24 to TRBJ2-2; perhaps TRBD1 as D (5 bases). Germline V gene data show CDR1 as KGHTA and CDR2 as FRNEEI. CDR3 length: 15 amino acids. V was pared by 1 base and J by 1 base, with 7 bases between. The CDR3 loop reads CASSLSTVNTGQLYF. Partial CDR3 DNA: TGTGCCAGCAGTCTGTCGACAGTAAACACCGGGCAGCTCTAC.

Comment on this clone: The gene names given are mouse names. The CDR3 end falls 1 residue outside the read, so it is completed with the germline J gene. The rearrangement uses TRBV3 and TRBJ1-2; D is ambiguous. This CDR3 has 12 amino acids. The ends were cut back, 1 base at V and 2 bases at J, with 2 bases in the middle. Germline V lookup: CDR1 SNHLY, CDR2 FYNGKV (reference sequence). The CDR3 region is CASSLGNSDYTF. The covered CDR3 bases are TGTGCCAGCAGCTTAGGGAACTCCGACTACACC. The variable domain in full, completed from reference TRBV3 and TRBJ1-2, reads GPKVLQIPSHQIIDMGQMVTLNCDPVSNHLYFYWYKQILGQQMEFLVNFYNGKVMEKSKLFKDQFSVERPDGSYFTLKIQPTALEDSAVYFCASSLGNSDYTFGSGTRLLVI.

As for this clone: Germline and genes: mouse. The sequence runs out 1 residue before the end of the CDR3; the remainder is reconstructed from the germline J gene. The rearrangement links TRBV12-1 to TRBJ2-1, with TRBD2 matching 8 bases. With 0 bases clipped from V and 0 bases from J, the junction kept 3 bases outside the gene matches. The CDR3 consists of 16 residues. CDR1 SGHSN and CDR2 HYEKVE come from the germline V gene. CDR3 amino acids: CASSLAWGDNYAEQFF. Incomplete CDR3 DNA: TGTGCCAGCTCTCTCGCCTGGGGGGATAACTATGCTGAGCAGTTC.

About this clone itself: The gene names given are mouse names. The CDR3 goes on 1 residue after the read ends, and that part is filled in from the germline J gene. This sequence joins TRBV3 and TRBJ2-7; 14 bases align to TRBD2. The CDR3 is 14 amino acids. Trimming removed 5 bases from V and 7 bases from J; junction bases left unmatched: 4. CDR1 and CDR2 from the germline V gene are SNHLY and FYNGKV (reference sequence). CDR3 in amino acids: CASSAGLGGREQYF. Incomplete CDR3 DNA: TGTGCCAGCAGCGCGGGACTGGGGGGGCGAGAACAGTAC. Full variable domain (outside the CDR3, taken from reference TRBV3 and TRBJ2-7): GPKVLQIPSHQIIDMGQMVTLNCDPVSNHLYFYWYKQILGQQMEFLVNFYNGKVMEKSKLFKDQFSVERPDGSYFTLKIQPTALEDSAVYFCASSAGLGGREQYFGPGTRLTVL.

As for this clone: Gene names and germline refer to mouse. Read sequence stops 1 residue before the CDR3 end, and the germline J gene provides the missing end. This chain joins TRBV31 and TRBJ1-4; D possibly corresponds to TRBD1 (6 bases). V lost 3 bases and J lost 1, with 15 bases in between. The CDR3 is 16 residues long. CDR1 GKSSPN and CDR2 SITVG come from the germline V gene. CDR3 loop: CAWRPPGQNSNERLFF. Partial CDR3 DNA: TGTGCCTGGAGGCCTCCGGGACAAAATTCCAACGAAAGATTATTT.

This clone was observed a handful of times. Germline and genes: mouse. CDR3 loop: CASGPGVTYEQYF. CDR3 bases read: TGTGCCAGCGGCCCCGGGGTGACCTATGAACAGTAC. The rearrangement links TRBV13-2 to TRBJ2-7; D gene ambiguous. The read ends 1 residue before the CDR3 terminus; that terminus is restored from the germline J gene. Germline-derived CDR1 and CDR2 are NNHNN and SYGAGS (reference sequence). The CDR3 consists of 13 residues. The V gene lost 5 bases and the J gene lost 2 bases, with 11 bases spanning the gap.

This clone is judged medium-sized. The genes and germline here are from mouse. The CDR3 end lies 1 residue beyond the end of the read and is filled in from the germline J gene. The genes are TRBV13-1 and TRBJ2-3; no firm D call. Germline loops: CDR1 NSHNY, CDR2 SYGAGN. Trimming removed 0 bases from V and 0 bases from J, with 5 bases in between. This CDR3 contains 14 residues. The sequenced CDR3 bases are TGTGCCAGCAGTGATGCAGGCAGTGCAGAAACGCTGTAT. Translation gives CASSDAGSAETLY. The whole CDR3 region reads CASSDAGSAETLYF.

As to this clone: Germline and genes here are mouse. The read ends 1 residue before the CDR3 terminus; that terminus is restored from the germline J gene. The chain uses TRBV29 and TRBJ1-4; D call uncertain. Germline assignment: CDR1 MSHET and CDR2 SYDVDS. V lost 2 bases and J 7 bases, leaving 2 bases between the germline ends. The CDR3 is 11 amino acids. CDR3 sequence: CASSLTERLFF. CDR3 DNA, as far as it was read: TGTGCTAGCAGTTTAACCGAAAGATTATTT.

Turning to this clone: Gene names are mouse gene names. The read ends 1 residue early relative to the CDR3; the germline J gene fills the gap. The gene calls are TRBV20 and TRBJ1-5, with D possibly being TRBD1 (5 bases). Germline CDR1 is GFQATS and CDR2 is STVNSAI. V gave up 6 bases and J gave up 6 bases, with 12 bases separating them. This CDR3 region has 12 residues. The part of the CDR3 DNA that was read is TGTGGTGCCCTCGGGGGGAGCCAGGCTCCGCTT. Protein product: CGALGGSQAPL. The full CDR3 sequence reads CGALGGSQAPLF.

About this clone itself: The gene symbols are mouse symbols. The missing CDR3 end, 1 residue past where the read stops, is filled in from the germline J gene. The chain has TRBV3 and TRBJ1-2, with TRBD1 matching over 10 bases. Germline V lookup: CDR1 SNHLY, CDR2 FYNGKV (reference sequence). This CDR3 is built from 14 residues. With 5 bases clipped from V and 3 bases from J, the junction kept 3 bases outside the gene matches. Partial CDR3 DNA: TGTGCCAGCAGCAGGGACAGGGGACACTCCGACTACACC. This gives the protein CASSRDRGHSDYT. The CDR3 in full is CASSRDRGHSDYTF.

This clone occurred a few times. Here the gene names and germline are mouse. The read is 1 residue too short to cover the CDR3 end, so that end is filled in from the germline J gene. The V and J genes are TRBV26 and TRBJ1-3; D gene unclear. V was cut by 0 bases and J by 1 base, with 4 bases left in between. The CDR3 runs 14 residues. Germline V CDR1 and CDR2: KGHPV, FQNQEV (reference sequence). The covered CDR3 bases are TGTGCCAGCAGTCTGTCGGGGTCTGGAAATACGCTCTAT. Its translation: CASSLSGSGNTLY. The entire CDR3 protein is CASSLSGSGNTLYF.

A remark on this clone: The gene names here belong to mouse. The read comes to an end 1 residue before the CDR3 does, leaving the germline J gene to fill in the end. The chain couples TRBV26 to TRBJ2-7; 7 nucleotides line up with TRBD1. Germline V lookup: CDR1 KGHPV, CDR2 FQNQEV (reference sequence). This CDR3 region has 14 residues. V was clipped by 6 bases and J by 0 bases; unmatched bases: 5. CDR3 DNA, as far as it was read: TGTGCCAGCAGCCTCGGACAGGCCTCCTATGAACAGTAC. Amino acids: CASSLGQASYEQY. The CDR3 in its entirety is CASSLGQASYEQYF.

A note on this clone: Gene names and germline refer to mouse. The read terminates 1 residue ahead of where the CDR3 ends, so the germline J gene completes it. V is TRBV26 and J is TRBJ2-4, with 8 bases matching TRBD2. J was trimmed by 4 bases and V by 4 bases; bases with no gene match: 7. This CDR3 comprises 15 residues. Germline CDR1 reads KGHPV; CDR2 reads FQNQEV (reference sequence). The covered CDR3 bases are TGTGCCAGCAGTCGACTGGGGTCGGGGAAAAACACCTTGTAC. It is translated as CASSRLGSGKNTLY. From start to end, the CDR3 is CASSRLGSGKNTLYF.

Comment on this clone: Mouse gene names apply. The sequenced part of the CDR3 DNA is TGTGCCTGGAGCCTCGGGACAGGGGATTATGAACAGTAC. This codes for CAWSLGTGDYEQY. The whole CDR3 is CAWSLGTGDYEQYF. The chain couples TRBV31 to TRBJ2-7, with 10 positions matching TRBD1. The CDR3 end falls 1 residue outside the read, so it is completed with the germline J gene. The length of the CDR3 is 14 residues. Germline loops: CDR1 GKSSPN, CDR2 SITVG. With V trimmed by 3 bases and J by 4 bases, 6 bases remained unmatched.

About this clone: Each gene name is a mouse one. The read ends 1 residue before the CDR3 terminus; that terminus is restored from the germline J gene. The chain couples TRBV15 to TRBJ2-1; TRBD1 matches at 7 bases. Germline V CDR1 and CDR2: SGHND, FRSKSL. This CDR3 region has 13 residues. V lost 6 bases to trimming and J lost 1 base; unmatched junction nucleotides: 0. The DNA read from the CDR3 is TGTGCCAGCAGGGGACAGAACTATGCTGAGCAGTTC. Protein product: CASRGQNYAEQF. The whole CDR3 sequence reads CASRGQNYAEQFF.

Comment on this clone: The gene symbols are mouse symbols. The CDR3 extends 1 residue past the end of the read, so its final part is completed from the germline J gene. This chain links TRBV13-2 with TRBJ2-1; TRBD2 matches at 10 bases. The CDR3 totals 14 residues. Germline assignment: CDR1 NNHNN and CDR2 SYGAGS (reference sequence). J was trimmed by 7 bases and V by 1 base; bases with no gene match: 2. CDR3 bases read: TGTGCCAGCGGTGATCGACTGGGGGGAGCTGAGCAGTTC. It is translated as CASGDRLGGAEQF. The whole CDR3 reads CASGDRLGGAEQFF.

In regard to this clone: The junction shows a germline mismatch at one end, possibly a read error. The listed genes are named as in mouse. The read halts 1 residue ahead of the CDR3 end, with the missing end drawn from the germline J gene. The gene calls are TRBV13-2 and TRBJ2-2; perhaps TRBD2 as D (6 bases). The CDR3 sequence is 13 residues long. Germline V CDR1 and CDR2: NNHNN, SYGAGS (reference sequence). The DNA read from the CDR3 is TGTGCCTGCGGGGACTCACGTCCCGGGCAGCTCTAC. Translated: CACGDSRPGQLY. The complete CDR3 protein is CACGDSRPGQLYF.

Concerning this clone: Genes here carry mouse names. The observed sequence ends 1 residue before the CDR3 terminus, with the missing tail filled in from the germline J gene. V is TRBV26 and J is TRBJ1-6; D gene uncertain. TRBJ1-6 is an ORF; its function is uncertain. CDR1 is KGHPV and CDR2 is FQNQEV in the germline V gene (reference sequence). V dropped 4 bases and J dropped 8 bases, with 9 bases sitting between them. This CDR3 is 13 amino acids long. The covered CDR3 bases are TGTGCCAGCAGTCGGGGATTAGATTCGCCCCTCTAC. Translated, it gives CASSRGLDSPLY. In full, the CDR3 reads CASSRGLDSPLYF.

Details on this clone: Genes and germline are mouse. The read ends 1 residue shy of where the CDR3 ends; the end is completed using the germline J gene. This chain joins TRBV2 and TRBJ2-4; D is ambiguous. This CDR3 region has 14 residues. Trimming cost V 3 bases and J 0 bases, with 7 bases left between them. The V gene's germline CDR1 is LGHNA and CDR2 YSYQKL. CDR3 DNA, as far as it was read: TGTGCCAGCAGCCAGAGGGCTAGTCAAAACACCTTGTAC. Its protein is CASSQRASQNTLY. The whole CDR3 sequence reads CASSQRASQNTLYF. Together with reference TRBV2 and TRBJ2-4, the CDR3 gives the full variable domain: DPKIIQKPKYLVAVTGSEKILICEQYLGHNAMYWYRQSAKKPLEFMFSYSYQKLMDNQTASSRFQPQSSKKNHLDLQITALKPDDSATYFCASSQRASQNTLYFGAGTRLSVL.

A remark on this clone: Genes here carry mouse names. The missing CDR3 end, 1 residue past where the read stops, is filled in from the germline J gene. The chain links TRBV3 to TRBJ2-3; tentatively, D is TRBD1 or TRBD2 (5 bases each). Germline CDR1 is SNHLY and CDR2 is FYNGKV (reference sequence). Deletions cut 4 bases from V and 0 bases from J, with 5 bases between. This CDR3 is built from 13 residues. The CDR3 region is CASSWGSAETLYF. CDR3 DNA (partial): TGTGCCAGCAGCTGGGGGAGTGCAGAAACGCTGTAT.

This clone appeared a single time. An end of the junction differs from the germline gene, which may be a read error. Germline and genes here are mouse. The read is 1 residue too short to cover the CDR3 end, so that end is filled in from the germline J gene. The chain recombines TRBV15 with TRBJ2-4; TRBD1 agrees at 8 bases. The CDR3 length is 15 residues. Per germline, CDR1 SGHND and CDR2 FRSKSL. The CDR3 DNA, read in part, is TGTGCCAGCAGTTATACAGGGGGGAGTCAAGACACCTTGTAC. The encoded protein is CASSYTGGSQDTLY. The entire CDR3 sequence reads CASSYTGGSQDTLYF.

This clone was counted a few times. The germline and genes are mouse ones. Read sequence stops 1 residue before the CDR3 end, and the germline J gene provides the missing end. The rearrangement links TRBV19 to TRBJ2-1, with TRBD2 matching over 10 bases. Germline CDR1 FNHDT, CDR2 SITEND (reference sequence). J lost 3 bases, V lost 3 bases, and 0 bases had no gene match. The CDR3 loop spans 14 amino acids. Partial CDR3 DNA: TGTGCCAGCAGTACTGGGGGGGCCTATGCTGAGCAGTTC. Protein sequence: CASSTGGAYAEQF. The full CDR3 protein reads CASSTGGAYAEQFF.

As concerns this clone: Gene names are mouse gene names. The read terminates 1 residue before the CDR3 end, so the remaining end is supplied by the germline J gene. The chain uses TRBV16 and TRBJ2-5, with a weak D call TRBD1 (6 bases). From germline, CDR1 is SGHSA and CDR2 FRNQAP. V lost 3 bases and J 2 bases, leaving 12 bases between the germline ends. CDR3 length: 15 amino acids. The CDR3 reads CASSFPGQSQDTQYF. CDR3 DNA, as far as it was read: TGTGCAAGCAGCTTCCCGGGACAATCCCAAGACACCCAGTAC.